The 10 T cell receptor beta chains presented below share a single source sample, sequenced in a study of CD8 T cells in ankylosing spondylitis. Findings and caveats of the study: Ankylosing spondylitis blood appeared to carry a characteristic TCR beta motif of roughly eight highly homologous variants.

Their antigen targets remain unknown. TCRdb re-derived calls from the 5' RACE reads in MiXCR, one entry per CDR3 protein. This table has just under 550,000 distinct CDR3 sequences, about 13% appearing once. The material sequenced was blood, either unsorted or a sorted T cell fraction (not recorded which). These receptors came from a male donor with ankylosing spondylitis.

The CDR3, as DNA: TGTGCCAGCAGTTCCGGGACAGGGTCAATTCGGCCCTACGAGCAGTACGTC. Its translation is CASSSGTGSIRPYEQYV. The rearrangement links TRBV11-3 to TRBJ2-7, with 9 bases fitting TRBD1. V gave up 6 bases and J gave up 2 bases; unmatched junction bases: 14. The CDR3 loop spans 17 amino acids. Germline V lookup: CDR1 SGHNT, CDR2 YENEEA.

This clonotype was seen only a few times. This chain connects TRBV3-1 to TRBJ2-4; unclear D gene. Germline V CDR1 and CDR2: LGHDT, YNNKEL (reference sequence). The length of the CDR3 is 12 residues. Trimming cost V 0 bases and J 9 bases, with 6 bases left between them. In DNA form, the CDR3 reads TGTGCCAGCAGCCAAGATCAAAGCATTCAGTACTTC. Translating it yields CASSQDQSIQYF.

This clonotype was observed a few times. The rearrangement links TRBV4-1 to TRBJ1-2; D is unclear. This CDR3 spans 14 amino acids. Trimming stripped 0 bases from V and 5 bases from J, with 10 bases between. The germline gives CDR1 MGHRA, CDR2 YSYEKL. The CDR3 protein is CASSQEDRDYGYTF. The CDR3 DNA reads TGCGCCAGCAGCCAAGAGGATAGGGATTATGGCTACACCTTC.

This chain uses TRBV5-1 with TRBJ2-1; 9 bases map to TRBD1. The CDR3 sequence is 14 residues long. Germline loops: CDR1 SGHRS, CDR2 YFSETQ. J was trimmed by 8 bases and V by 5 bases; bases with no gene match: 8. CDR3 nucleotide sequence: TGCGCCAGCAGGTCCGGGACAGGGTTCGATGAGCAGTTCTTC. It yields the protein CASRSGTGFDEQFF.

This clonotype appeared a few times. This chain uses TRBV10-2 with TRBJ2-5; 9 bases match TRBD1. This CDR3 has 14 amino acids. Unmatched junction bases numbered 6, after V lost 6 bases and J lost 4 bases. Germline CDR1 is WSHSY and CDR2 is SAAADI. CDR3 protein: CASSSTGGGETQYF. DNA of the CDR3: TGCGCCAGCAGCTCCACAGGGGGCGGAGAGACCCAGTACTTC.

This clonotype was detected ten times or more. The V and J genes are TRBV5-1 and TRBJ2-1; 9 bases are a match to TRBD2. Germline CDR1 SGHRS, CDR2 YFSETQ. The length of the CDR3 is 16 residues. Trimming cost V 6 bases and J 4 bases; bases outside gene matches: 11. The CDR3 region is CASTPPTSGFYNEQFF. CDR3 in DNA: TGCGCCAGCACCCCACCGACTAGCGGCTTTTACAATGAGCAGTTCTTC.

This clonotype was seen at least ten times. The chain joins TRBV27 to TRBJ2-1; 11 bases map to TRBD2. V lost 5 bases and J lost 9; bases outside the gene matches: 9. CDR3 length: 15 residues. Germline CDR1 and CDR2: MNHEY and SMNVEV (reference sequence). Here the CDR3 DNA reads TGTGCCAGCAGTCTAACTAGCGGGAGTATGAGTGAGCAGTTCTTC. Amino acids: CASSLTSGSMSEQFF.

At least ten counts were recorded for this clonotype. This chain connects TRBV12-3 or TRBV12-4 to TRBJ2-3, with TRBD2 identical over 8 bases. The CDR3 covers 16 residues. Trimming removed 5 bases from V and 4 bases from J; junction bases left unmatched: 11. The CDR3 sequence is CASSLPGTRVSDTQYF. CDR3 DNA sequence: TGTGCCAGCAGTCTCCCCGGGACTAGAGTTTCAGATACGCAGTATTTT.

This clonotype was observed a few times. Being one base from a much bigger clone, this may be a read error. The V and J genes are TRBV20-1 and TRBJ1-1, with D uncertain. Germline values: CDR1 DFQATT, CDR2 SNEGSKA (reference sequence). The CDR3 covers 13 residues. The CDR3, as DNA: TGCGGTGTTAAGGAACCGGGAGGGACTGAAGCTTTCTTT. Encoded protein: CGVKEPGGTEAFF.

This clonotype was detected only a few times. This CDR3 is CASLPKGGAPQETQYF. In DNA form, the CDR3 reads TGTGCCAGCTTACCAAAGGGGGGAGCACCCCAAGAGACCCAGTACTTC. The V call is TRBV6-1, the J call TRBJ2-5, with D perhaps being TRBD1 or TRBD2 (6 bases each). The length of the CDR3 is 16 residues. The germline V gene encodes CDR1 MNHNS and CDR2 SASEGT. Deletions cut 8 bases from V and 1 base from J, with 20 bases between.